This T cell receptor (beta chain) stems from a study of T cell responses to AZD1222 COVID-19 vaccine. In this sample, this clone turned up once. The antigen is unknown. The length of the CDR3 is 14 residues. Looked up from germline, CDR1 is SGHNT and CDR2 is YYREEE (reference sequence). V was clipped by 4 bases and J by 2 bases; unmatched bases: 5. Study results and caveats: Among vaccine-associated CD4 TCRs, coverage spanned spike, with dominance at 160-218 and 743-854. White British donors predominated, females outnumbered males, and clonal diversity was possibly underestimated. At study baseline, merely a handful of AZD1222 recipients were seropositive. Unmutated variant regions reportedly attract nearly half of all spike-specific TCRs.

Measured with immunoSEQ multiplex PCR; TCRdb has only the in-frame clones, and not every one. Seen here are 120,000 or so clones, over 75% observed once, and the top ten hold just over 7%. This receptor was obtained from an adult in good health. Specimen: peripheral blood, collected on day 0 of AZD1222 vaccination. The gene calls are TRBV5-4 and TRBJ2-7; 8 bases agree with TRBD1. The chain's CDR3 is CASSRPGQAYEQYF. In DNA form, the CDR3 reads TGTGCCAGCAGCCGCCCGGGACAGGCCTACGAGCAGTACTTC. Full variable domain (missing parts from reference TRBV5-4 and TRBJ2-7): ETGVTQSPTHLIKTRGQQVTLRCSSQSGHNTVSWYQQALGQGPQFIFQYYREEENGRGNFPPRFSGLQFPNYSSELNVNALELDDSALYLCASSRPGQAYEQYFGPGTRLTVT.